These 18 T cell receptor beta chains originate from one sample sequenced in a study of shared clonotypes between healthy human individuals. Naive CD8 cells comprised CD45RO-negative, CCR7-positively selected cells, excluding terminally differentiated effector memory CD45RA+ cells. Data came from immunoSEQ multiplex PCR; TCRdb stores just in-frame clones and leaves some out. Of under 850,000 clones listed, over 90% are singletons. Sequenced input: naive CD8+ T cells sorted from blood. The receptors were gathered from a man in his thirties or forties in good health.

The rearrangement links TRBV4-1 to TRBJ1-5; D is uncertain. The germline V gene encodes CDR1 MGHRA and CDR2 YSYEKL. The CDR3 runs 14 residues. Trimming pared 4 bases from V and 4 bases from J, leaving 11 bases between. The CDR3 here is CASSPAAGNQPQHF. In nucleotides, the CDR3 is TGCGCCAGCAGCCCCGCAGCAGGAAATCAGCCCCAGCATTTT.

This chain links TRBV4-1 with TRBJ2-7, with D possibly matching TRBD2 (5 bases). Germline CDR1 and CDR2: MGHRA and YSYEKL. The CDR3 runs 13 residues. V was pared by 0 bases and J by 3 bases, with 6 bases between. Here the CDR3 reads CASSQELDYEQYF. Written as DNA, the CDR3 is TGCGCCAGCAGCCAAGAACTAGACTACGAGCAGTACTTC.

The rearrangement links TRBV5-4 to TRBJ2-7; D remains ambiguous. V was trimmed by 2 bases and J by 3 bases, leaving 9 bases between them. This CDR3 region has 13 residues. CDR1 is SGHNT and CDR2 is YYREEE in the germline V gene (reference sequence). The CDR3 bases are TGTGCCAGCAGCTTTGGACCGGGCTACGAGCAGTACTTC. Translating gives CASSFGPGYEQYF.

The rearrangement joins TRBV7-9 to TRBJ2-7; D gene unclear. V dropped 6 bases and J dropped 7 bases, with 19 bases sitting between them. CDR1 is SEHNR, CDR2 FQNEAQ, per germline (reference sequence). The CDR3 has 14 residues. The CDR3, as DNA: TGTGCCAGCAGTTTCGGAAGATTTATGGGAGAGCAGTACTTC. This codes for CASSFGRFMGEQYF.

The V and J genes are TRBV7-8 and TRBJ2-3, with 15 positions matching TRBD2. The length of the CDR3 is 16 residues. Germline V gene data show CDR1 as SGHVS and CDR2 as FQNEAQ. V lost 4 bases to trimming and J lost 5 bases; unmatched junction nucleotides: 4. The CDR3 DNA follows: TGTGCCAGCAGCTGGACTAGCGGGAGGGCCAAAGATACGCAGTATTTT. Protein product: CASSWTSGRAKDTQYF.

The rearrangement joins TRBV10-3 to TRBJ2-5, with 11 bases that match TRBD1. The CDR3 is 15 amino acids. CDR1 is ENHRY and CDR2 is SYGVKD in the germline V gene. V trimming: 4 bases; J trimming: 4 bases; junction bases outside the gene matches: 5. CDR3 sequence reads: CAISAGGTGGETQYF. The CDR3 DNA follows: TGTGCCATCAGTGCGGGAGGGACAGGGGGAGAGACCCAGTACTTC.

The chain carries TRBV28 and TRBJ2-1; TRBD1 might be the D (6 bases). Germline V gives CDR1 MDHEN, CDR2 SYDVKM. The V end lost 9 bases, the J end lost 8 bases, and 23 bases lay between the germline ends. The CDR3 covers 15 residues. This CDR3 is CASISQGYIVDEQFF. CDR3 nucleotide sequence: TGTGCCAGTATCTCGCAGGGGTATATTGTAGATGAGCAGTTCTTC.

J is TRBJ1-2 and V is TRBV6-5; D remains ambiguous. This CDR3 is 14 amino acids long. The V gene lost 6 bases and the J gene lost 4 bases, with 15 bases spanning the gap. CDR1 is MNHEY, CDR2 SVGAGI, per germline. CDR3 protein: CASSSQRATYGYTF. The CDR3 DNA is TGTGCCAGCAGCTCGCAGCGGGCCACCTATGGCTACACCTTC.

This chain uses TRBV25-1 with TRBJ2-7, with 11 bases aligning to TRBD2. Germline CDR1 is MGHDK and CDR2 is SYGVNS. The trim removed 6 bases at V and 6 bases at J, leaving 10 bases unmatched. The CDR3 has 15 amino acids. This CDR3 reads CASSLLLAGGFEQYF. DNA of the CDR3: TGTGCCAGCAGCCTCCTCCTAGCGGGAGGCTTCGAGCAGTACTTC.

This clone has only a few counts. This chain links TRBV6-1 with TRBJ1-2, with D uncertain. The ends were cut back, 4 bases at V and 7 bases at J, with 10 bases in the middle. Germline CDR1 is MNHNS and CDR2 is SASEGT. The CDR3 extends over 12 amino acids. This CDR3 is CASSGPTGGYTF. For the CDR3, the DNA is TGTGCCAGCAGTGGTCCAACGGGTGGCTACACCTTC.

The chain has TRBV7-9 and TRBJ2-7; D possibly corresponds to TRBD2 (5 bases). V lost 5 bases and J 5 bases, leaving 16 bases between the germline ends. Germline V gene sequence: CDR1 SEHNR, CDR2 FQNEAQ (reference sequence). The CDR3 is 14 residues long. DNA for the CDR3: TGTGCCAGCAGCGACGGACTTGGGATCGACGAGCAGTACTTC. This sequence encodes CASSDGLGIDEQYF. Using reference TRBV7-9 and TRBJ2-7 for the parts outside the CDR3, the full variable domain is DTGVSQNPRHKITKRGQNVTFRCDPISEHNRLYWYRQTLGQGPEFLTYFQNEAQLEKSRLLSDRFSAERPKGSFSTLEIQRTEQGDSAMYLCASSDGLGIDEQYFGPGTRLTVT.

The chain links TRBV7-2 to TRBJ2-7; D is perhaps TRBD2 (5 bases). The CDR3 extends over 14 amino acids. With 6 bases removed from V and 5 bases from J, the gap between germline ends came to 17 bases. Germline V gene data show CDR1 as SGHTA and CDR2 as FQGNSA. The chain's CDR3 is CASRSGIRLDEQYF. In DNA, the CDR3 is TGTGCCAGCAGGTCCGGGATACGGTTGGACGAGCAGTACTTC. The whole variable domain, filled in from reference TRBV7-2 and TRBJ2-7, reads GAGVSQSPSNKVTEKGKDVELRCDPISGHTALYWYRQSLGQGLEFLIYFQGNSAPDKSGLPSDRFSAERTGGSVSTLTIQRTQQEDSAVYLCASRSGIRLDEQYFGPGTRLTVT.

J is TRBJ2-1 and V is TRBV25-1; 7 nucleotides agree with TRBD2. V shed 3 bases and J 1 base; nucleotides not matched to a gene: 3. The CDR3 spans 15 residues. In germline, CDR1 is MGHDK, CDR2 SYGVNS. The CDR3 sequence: CASSDVRGSYNEQFF. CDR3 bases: TGTGCCAGCAGTGATGTGCGGGGGTCCTACAATGAGCAGTTCTTC.

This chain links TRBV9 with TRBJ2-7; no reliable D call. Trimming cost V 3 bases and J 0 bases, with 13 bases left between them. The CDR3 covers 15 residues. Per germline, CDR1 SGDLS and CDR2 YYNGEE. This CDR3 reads CASSDREYSSYEQYF. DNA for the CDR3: TGTGCCAGCAGCGATCGTGAGTACAGCTCCTACGAGCAGTACTTC. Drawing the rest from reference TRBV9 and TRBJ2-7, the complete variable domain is DSGVTQTPKHLITATGQRVTLRCSPRSGDLSVYWYQQSLDQGLQFLIQYYNGEERAKGNILERFSAQQFPDLHSELNLSSLELGDSALYFCASSDREYSSYEQYFGPGTRLTVT.

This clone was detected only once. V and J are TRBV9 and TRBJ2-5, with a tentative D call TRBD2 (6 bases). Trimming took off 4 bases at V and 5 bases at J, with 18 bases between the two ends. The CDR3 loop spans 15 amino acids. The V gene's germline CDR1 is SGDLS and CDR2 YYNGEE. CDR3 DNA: TGTGCCAGCAGCACGTTCGGGACTCGACTGGAGACCCAGTACTTC. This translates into CASSTFGTRLETQYF.

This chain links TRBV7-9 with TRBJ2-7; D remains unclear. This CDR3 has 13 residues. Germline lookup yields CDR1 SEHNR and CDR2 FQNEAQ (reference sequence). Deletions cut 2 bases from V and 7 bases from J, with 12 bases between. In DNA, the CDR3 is TGTGCCAGCAGCTTAAACAGCGCCTGGGAGCAGTACTTC. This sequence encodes CASSLNSAWEQYF.

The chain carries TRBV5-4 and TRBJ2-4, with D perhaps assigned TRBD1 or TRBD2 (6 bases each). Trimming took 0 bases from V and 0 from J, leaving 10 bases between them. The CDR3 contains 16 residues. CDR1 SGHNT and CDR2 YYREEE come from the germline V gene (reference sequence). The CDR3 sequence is CASSLEGGAAKNIQYF. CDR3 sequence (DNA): TGTGCCAGCAGCTTGGAGGGGGGTGCAGCCAAAAACATTCAGTACTTC.

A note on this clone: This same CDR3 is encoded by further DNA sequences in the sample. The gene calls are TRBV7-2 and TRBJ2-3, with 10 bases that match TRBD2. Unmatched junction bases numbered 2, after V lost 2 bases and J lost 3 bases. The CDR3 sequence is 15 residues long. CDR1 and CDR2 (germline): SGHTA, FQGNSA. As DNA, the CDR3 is TGTGCCAGCAGCTTACTAGCGGGAGTAACAGATACGCAGTATTTT. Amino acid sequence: CASSLLAGVTDTQYF.